These 13 T cell receptor beta chains were sequenced from one sample in a study of T cells in Graves' hyperthyroidism and ophthalmopathy. TCR beta CDR3 regions were amplified from RNA. In the first-round RT-PCR of the TCR CDR3, the HTBI primer set was used. TCRdb reprocessed the multiplex PCR reads with MiXCR, giving one entry per CDR3 protein. The table has approximately 100,000 distinct CDR3 sequences, about 40% seen once. What was sequenced was peripheral blood or thyroid tissue (not recorded which). These receptors were taken from a woman aged 30 to 39 with Graves' hyperthyroidism.

The chain employs TRBV20-1 and TRBJ2-7; 14 nucleotides align to TRBD2. Germline assignment: CDR1 DFQATT and CDR2 SNEGSKA (reference sequence). The CDR3 is 13 residues long. The CDR3 DNA sequence: TGCAGCCTGACTAGCGGGAGGGCCTACGAGCAGTACTTC. Amino acids: CSLTSGRAYEQYF.

This clonotype was seen repeatedly, ten times or more. The chain uses TRBV7-4 and TRBJ2-5, with 8 bases matching TRBD2. The CDR3 is 18 amino acids. V was clipped by 0 bases and J by 2 bases; unmatched bases: 11. Germline V CDR1 and CDR2: SGHVT, SQSDAQ. The CDR3 nucleotides read TGTGCCAGCAGCTTAGCCATAGCGGGATACCCCCAACAAGAGACCCAGTACTTC. Encoded protein: CASSLAIAGYPQQETQYF.

This clonotype was seen many times. V usage is TRBV7-2 and J usage is TRBJ2-2; D gene ambiguous. V was trimmed by 5 bases and J by 4 bases, leaving 17 bases between them. Germline CDR1 SGHTA, CDR2 FQGNSA. The CDR3 is made up of 16 amino acids. CDR3 sequence: CASSRRSYQVTGELFF. The CDR3 DNA reads as TGTGCCAGCAGCCGCAGATCCTACCAAGTCACCGGGGAGCTGTTTTTT.

At least ten counts were recorded for this clonotype. This chain uses TRBV9 with TRBJ1-6; D is perhaps TRBD1 (6 bases). CDR3 size: 15 residues. Looked up from germline, CDR1 is SGDLS and CDR2 is YYNGEE. The germline V and J ends were trimmed by 4 bases and 6 bases, with 14 bases remaining between them. The CDR3 loop reads CASSPRRDTNSPLHF. DNA of the CDR3: TGTGCCAGCAGCCCCCGCCGGGACACTAATTCACCCCTCCACTTT.

V is TRBV20-1 and J is TRBJ2-7, with 9 bases that match TRBD2. The CDR3 length is 15 residues. With V trimmed by 6 bases and J by 7 bases, 16 bases remained unmatched. Germline V gene sequence: CDR1 DFQATT, CDR2 SNEGSKA (reference sequence). Here the CDR3 DNA reads TGCAGTGCCAGCAGTCCGGGGCTAGCGGGAAGGGAGCAGTACTTC. It codes for CSASSPGLAGREQYF.

This clonotype came up many times. The chain carries TRBV19 and TRBJ1-1; D is undetermined. This CDR3 is built from 13 residues. The V end lost 5 bases, the J end lost 5 bases, and 12 bases lay between the germline ends. From germline, CDR1 is LNHDA and CDR2 SQIVND (reference sequence). As DNA, the CDR3 is TGTGCCAGTAGTCCTCTGGAGAGGACTGAAGCTTTCTTT. This encodes CASSPLERTEAFF.

This clonotype was counted at least ten times. V gene TRBV7-2 combines with J gene TRBJ1-5; no clear D. The CDR3 has 13 amino acids. V gave up 2 bases and J gave up 7 bases, with 9 bases separating them. The germline CDR1 and CDR2 sequences are SGHTA and FQGNSA. The CDR3 reads CASSLIGGQPQHF. For the CDR3, the DNA is TGTGCCAGCAGCTTAATCGGCGGACAGCCCCAGCATTTT.

Comment on this clonotype: The conserved phenylalanine or tryptophan is not found at the CDR3 terminus, so this likely reflects a read error. The genes are TRBV20-1 and TRBJ1-5; D is unresolved. The CDR3 extends over 16 amino acids. The germline V and J ends were trimmed by 5 bases and 0 bases, with 17 bases remaining between them. Germline CDR1 is DFQATT and CDR2 is SNEGSKA (reference sequence). CDR3 DNA: TGCAGTGCTTGTAGCGCGGAGTTACATAGCAATCAGCCCCAGCATCTT. It translates to CSACSAELHSNQPQHL.

This clonotype was recorded at least ten times. The chain joins TRBV6-6 to TRBJ2-7; a possible D gene is TRBD2 (6 bases). The germline V gene encodes CDR1 MNHNY and CDR2 SVGAGI (reference sequence). The ends were cut back, 5 bases at V and 4 bases at J, with 12 bases in the middle. The CDR3 runs to 13 residues. The CDR3 DNA is TGTGCCAGCAGTCCGTCGGGACTTTACGAGCAGTACTTC. It is translated as CASSPSGLYEQYF.

With regard to this clonotype: One end of the junction fails to match germline, which may point to a read error. The rearrangement links TRBV6-1 to TRBJ1-5, with D unresolved. CDR1 and CDR2 (germline): MNHNS, SASEGT. This CDR3 has 15 amino acids. The CDR3 loop reads CTSSGELWSNQPQHF. The CDR3 DNA sequence: TGTACCAGCAGTGGGGAGCTATGGAGCAATCAGCCCCAGCATTTT.

This clonotype was recorded many times. This sequence joins TRBV28 and TRBJ1-2; 10 bases fit TRBD1. CDR3 length: 15 residues. CDR1 and CDR2 from the germline V gene are MDHEN and SYDVKM. J gave up 3 bases and V 5 bases, and 6 bases lay outside the gene matches. In DNA, the CDR3 is TGTGCCAGCAGTCGACAGGGGGCGGCCTACTATGGCTACACCTTC. Translating gives CASSRQGAAYYGYTF.

Worth noting for this clonotype: The missing conserved phenylalanine or tryptophan at the end of this CDR3 makes a read error likely. The chain couples TRBV5-1 to TRBJ2-5, with D hard to call. There are 14 residues in the CDR3. Germline assignment: CDR1 SGHRS and CDR2 YFSETQ. With 2 bases removed from V and 5 bases from J, the gap between germline ends came to 13 bases. CDR3 residues: CASSFSRIGETQYL. CDR3 in DNA: TGCGCCAGCAGCTTTAGCAGGATCGGGGAGACCCAGTACCTC.

The chain recombines TRBV3-1 with TRBJ2-7, with D perhaps TRBD2 (7 bases). V dropped 4 bases and J dropped 7 bases, with 17 bases sitting between them. CDR3 length: 14 amino acids. Germline V lookup: CDR1 LGHDT, CDR2 YNNKEL (reference sequence). CDR3 in amino acids: CASSLGGGLREQYF. The CDR3 DNA reads as TGTGCCAGCAGCCTTGGGGGGGGGCTACGAGAGCAGTACTTC.